This TCR beta chain was found in a study of beta chain features in type 1 diabetes. Turning to the study itself: Comparable age, gender and cell yields were observed in patients relative to healthy donors.

Expressed TCRB transcripts were sequenced after all isolated RNA was converted to cDNA. The table came from immunoSEQ multiplex PCR; TCRdb's copy has only in-frame clones and leaves some out. In the table there are about 400,000 clones, around 12% of which are singletons. About this clone: The antigen remains unidentified.

Germline CDR1 SGHTA, CDR2 FQGNSA. With V trimmed by 0 bases and J by 7 bases, 2 bases remained unmatched. This CDR3 is built from 15 residues. Findings and limits, study-wide: All four CD4+ subsets of Type 1 diabetes patients contained TCRB CDR3s that were moderately but significantly shorter. A closer apparent resemblance between naive, central memory and Treg TCRB repertoires was seen in patients than in healthy donors.

The sequencing input was naive CD4+ T cells from blood. V and J are TRBV7-2 and TRBJ2-1, with 11 positions matching TRBD1. This clonotype was obtained from a woman under 30 with type 1 diabetes. The CDR3, as DNA: TGTGCCAGCAGCTTAGCGGGGACAGGGGGGAATGAGCAGTTCTTC. This sequence encodes CASSLAGTGGNEQFF.